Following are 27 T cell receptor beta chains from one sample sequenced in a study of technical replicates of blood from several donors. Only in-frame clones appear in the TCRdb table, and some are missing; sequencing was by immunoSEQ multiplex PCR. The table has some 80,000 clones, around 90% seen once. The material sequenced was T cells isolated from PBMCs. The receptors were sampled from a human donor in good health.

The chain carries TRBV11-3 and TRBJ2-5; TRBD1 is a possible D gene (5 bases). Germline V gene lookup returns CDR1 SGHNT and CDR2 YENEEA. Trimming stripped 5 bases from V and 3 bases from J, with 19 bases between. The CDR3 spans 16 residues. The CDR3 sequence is CASSTRWGEEKETQYF. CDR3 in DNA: TGTGCCAGCAGCACACGATGGGGCGAGGAAAAAGAGACCCAGTACTTC.

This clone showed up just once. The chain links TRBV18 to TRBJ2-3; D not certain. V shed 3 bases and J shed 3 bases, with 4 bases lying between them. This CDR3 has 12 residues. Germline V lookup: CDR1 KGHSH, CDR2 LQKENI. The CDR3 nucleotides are TGTGCCAGCTCACCCCAGACAGATACGCAGTATTTT. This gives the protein CASSPQTDTQYF.

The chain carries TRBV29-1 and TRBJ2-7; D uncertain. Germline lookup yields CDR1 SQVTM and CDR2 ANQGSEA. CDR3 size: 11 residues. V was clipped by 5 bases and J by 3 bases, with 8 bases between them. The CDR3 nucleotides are TGCAGCGTTCACATCAACTACGAGCAGTACTTC. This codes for CSVHINYEQYF.

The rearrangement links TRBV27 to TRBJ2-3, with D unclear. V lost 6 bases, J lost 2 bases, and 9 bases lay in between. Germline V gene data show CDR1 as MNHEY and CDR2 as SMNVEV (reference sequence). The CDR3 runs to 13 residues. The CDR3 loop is CASRGIYTDTQYF. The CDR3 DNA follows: TGTGCCAGCAGGGGCATTTACACAGATACGCAGTATTTT.

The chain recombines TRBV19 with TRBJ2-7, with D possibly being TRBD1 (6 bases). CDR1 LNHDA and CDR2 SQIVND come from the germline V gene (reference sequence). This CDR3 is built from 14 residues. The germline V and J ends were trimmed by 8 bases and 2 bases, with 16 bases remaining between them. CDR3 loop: CASASLGTTYEQYF. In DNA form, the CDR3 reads TGTGCCAGTGCTAGCCTGGGGACAACCTACGAGCAGTACTTC.

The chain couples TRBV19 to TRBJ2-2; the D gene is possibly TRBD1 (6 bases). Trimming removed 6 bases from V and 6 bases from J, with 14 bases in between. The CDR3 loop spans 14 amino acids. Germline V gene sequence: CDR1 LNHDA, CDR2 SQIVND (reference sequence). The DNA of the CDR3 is TGTGCCAGTAGGACAGGTTATGATTCCGGGGAGCTGTTTTTT. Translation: CASRTGYDSGELFF.

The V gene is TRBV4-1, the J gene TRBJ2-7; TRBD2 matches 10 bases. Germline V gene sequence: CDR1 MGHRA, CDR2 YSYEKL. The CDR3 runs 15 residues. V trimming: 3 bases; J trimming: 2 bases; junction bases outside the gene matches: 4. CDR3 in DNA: TGCGCCAGCAGCCAGAGGACTAGCGGCACCTACGAGCAGTACTTC. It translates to CASSQRTSGTYEQYF.

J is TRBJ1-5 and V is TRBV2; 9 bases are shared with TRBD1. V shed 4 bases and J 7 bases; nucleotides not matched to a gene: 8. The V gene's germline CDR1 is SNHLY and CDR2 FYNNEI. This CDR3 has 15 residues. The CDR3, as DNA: TGTGCCAGCAGTGCCGTGGGACAGGGCCTCCAGCCCCAGCATTTT. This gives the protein CASSAVGQGLQPQHF.

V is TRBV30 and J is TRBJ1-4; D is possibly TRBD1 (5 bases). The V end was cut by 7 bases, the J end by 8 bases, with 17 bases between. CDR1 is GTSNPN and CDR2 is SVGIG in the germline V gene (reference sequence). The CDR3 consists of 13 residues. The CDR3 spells CASARVNDEKLFF. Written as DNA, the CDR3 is TGTGCCTCAGCCAGGGTCAATGACGAAAAACTGTTTTTT.

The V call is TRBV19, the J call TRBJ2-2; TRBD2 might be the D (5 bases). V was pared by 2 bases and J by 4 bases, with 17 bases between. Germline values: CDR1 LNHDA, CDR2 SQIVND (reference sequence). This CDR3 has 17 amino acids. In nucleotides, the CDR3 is TGTGCCAGTAGTATACTAGCCCATCGAGTTAGCACCGGGGAGCTGTTTTTT. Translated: CASSILAHRVSTGELFF.

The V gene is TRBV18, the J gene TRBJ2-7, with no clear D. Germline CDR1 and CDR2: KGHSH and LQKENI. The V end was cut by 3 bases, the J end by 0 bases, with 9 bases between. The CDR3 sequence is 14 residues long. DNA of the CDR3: TGTGCCAGCTCACCTCAGAGGAGCTCCTACGAGCAGTACTTC. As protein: CASSPQRSSYEQYF.

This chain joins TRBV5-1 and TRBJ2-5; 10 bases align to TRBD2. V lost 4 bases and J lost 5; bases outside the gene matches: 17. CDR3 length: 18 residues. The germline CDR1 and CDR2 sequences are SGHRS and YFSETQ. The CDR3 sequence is CASSRVTSGTGPGETQYF. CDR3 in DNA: TGCGCCAGCAGCCGAGTTACTAGCGGGACGGGGCCGGGGGAGACCCAGTACTTC.

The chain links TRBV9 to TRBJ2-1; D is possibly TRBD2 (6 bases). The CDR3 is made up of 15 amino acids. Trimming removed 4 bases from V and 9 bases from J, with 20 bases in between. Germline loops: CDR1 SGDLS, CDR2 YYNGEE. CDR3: CASSPVGSRRGEQFF. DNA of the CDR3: TGTGCCAGCAGCCCCGTAGGCAGCCGGAGGGGTGAGCAGTTCTTC.

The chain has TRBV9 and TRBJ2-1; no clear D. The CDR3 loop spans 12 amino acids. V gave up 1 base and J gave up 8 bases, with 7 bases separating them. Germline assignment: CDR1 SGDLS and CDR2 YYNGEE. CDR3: CASSVYLDEQFF. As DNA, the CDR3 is TGTGCCAGCAGCGTATATCTTGATGAGCAGTTCTTC.

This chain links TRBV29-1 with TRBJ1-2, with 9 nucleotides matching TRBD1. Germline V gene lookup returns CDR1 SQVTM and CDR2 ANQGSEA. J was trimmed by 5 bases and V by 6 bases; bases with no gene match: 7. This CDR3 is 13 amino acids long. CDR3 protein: CSVPPGQGYGYTF. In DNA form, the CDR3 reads TGCAGCGTGCCTCCGGGACAGGGTTATGGCTACACCTTC.

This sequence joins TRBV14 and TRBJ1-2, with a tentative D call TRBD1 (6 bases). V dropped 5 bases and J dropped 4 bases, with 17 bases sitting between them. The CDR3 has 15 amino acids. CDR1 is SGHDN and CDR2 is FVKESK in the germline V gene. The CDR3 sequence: CASSRFPRGGYGYTF. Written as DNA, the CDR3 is TGTGCCAGCAGCAGATTCCCGCGAGGGGGCTATGGCTACACCTTC. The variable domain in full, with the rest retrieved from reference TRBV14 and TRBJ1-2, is EAGVTQFPSHSVIEKGQTVTLRCDPISGHDNLYWYRRVMGKEIKFLLHFVKESKQDESGMPNNRFLAERTGGTYSTLKVQPAELEDSGVYFCASSRFPRGGYGYTFGSGTRLTVV.

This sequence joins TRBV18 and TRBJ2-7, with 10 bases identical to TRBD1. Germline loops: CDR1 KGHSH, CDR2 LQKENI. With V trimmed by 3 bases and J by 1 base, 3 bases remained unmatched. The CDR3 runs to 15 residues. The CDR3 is CASSPAGQGSYEQYF. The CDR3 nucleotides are TGTGCCAGCTCACCCGCGGGACAGGGGTCCTACGAGCAGTACTTC.

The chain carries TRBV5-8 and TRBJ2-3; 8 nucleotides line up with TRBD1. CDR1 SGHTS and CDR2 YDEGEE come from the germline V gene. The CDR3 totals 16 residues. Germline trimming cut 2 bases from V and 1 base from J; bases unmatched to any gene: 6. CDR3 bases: TGTGCCAGCAGCTTAGCGCCGGGACAGGGCACAGATACGCAGTATTTT. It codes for CASSLAPGQGTDTQYF.

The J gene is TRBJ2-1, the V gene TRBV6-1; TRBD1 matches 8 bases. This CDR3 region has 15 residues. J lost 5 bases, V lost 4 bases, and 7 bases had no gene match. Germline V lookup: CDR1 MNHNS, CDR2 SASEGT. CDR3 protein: CASSVGQEGHNEQFF. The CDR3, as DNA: TGTGCCAGCAGTGTGGGACAGGAGGGCCACAATGAGCAGTTCTTC.

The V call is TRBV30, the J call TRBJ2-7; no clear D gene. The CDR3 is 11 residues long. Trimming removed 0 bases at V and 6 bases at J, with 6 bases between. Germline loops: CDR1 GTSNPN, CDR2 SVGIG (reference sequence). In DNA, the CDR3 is TGTGCCTGGAGTGTAGACTTCGAGCAGTACTTC. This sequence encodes CAWSVDFEQYF.

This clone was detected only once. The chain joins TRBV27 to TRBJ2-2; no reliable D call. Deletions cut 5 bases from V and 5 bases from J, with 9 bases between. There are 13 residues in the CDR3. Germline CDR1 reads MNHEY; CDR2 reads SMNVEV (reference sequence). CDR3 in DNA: TGTGCCAGCAGTCCCCAGGCTACCGGGGAGCTGTTTTTT. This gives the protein CASSPQATGELFF.

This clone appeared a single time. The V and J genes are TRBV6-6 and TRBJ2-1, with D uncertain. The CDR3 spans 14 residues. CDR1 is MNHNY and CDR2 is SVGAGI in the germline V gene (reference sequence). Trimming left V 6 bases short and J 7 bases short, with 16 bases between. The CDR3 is CASRTSLSGNEQFF. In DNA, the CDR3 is TGTGCCAGCAGAACTTCCCTCTCCGGGAATGAGCAGTTCTTC.

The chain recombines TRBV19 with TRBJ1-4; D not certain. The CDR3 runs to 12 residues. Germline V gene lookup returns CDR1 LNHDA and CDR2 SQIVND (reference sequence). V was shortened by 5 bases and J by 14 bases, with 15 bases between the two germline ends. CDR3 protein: CASSSHHGVLFF. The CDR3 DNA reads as TGTGCCAGTAGTTCTCACCACGGGGTGCTGTTTTTT. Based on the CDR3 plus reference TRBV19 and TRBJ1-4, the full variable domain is DGGITQSPKYLFRKEGQNVTLSCEQNLNHDAMYWYRQDPGQGLRLIYYSQIVNDFQKGDIAEGYSVSREKKESFPLTVTSAQKNPTAFYLCASSSHHGVLFFGSGTQLSVL.

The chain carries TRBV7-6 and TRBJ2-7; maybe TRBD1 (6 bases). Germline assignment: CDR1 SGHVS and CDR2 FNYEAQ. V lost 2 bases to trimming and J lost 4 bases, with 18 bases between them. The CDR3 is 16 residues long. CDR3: CASSLSNRVHRYEQYF. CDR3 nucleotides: TGTGCCAGCAGCTTATCCAACAGGGTTCACCGATACGAGCAGTACTTC.

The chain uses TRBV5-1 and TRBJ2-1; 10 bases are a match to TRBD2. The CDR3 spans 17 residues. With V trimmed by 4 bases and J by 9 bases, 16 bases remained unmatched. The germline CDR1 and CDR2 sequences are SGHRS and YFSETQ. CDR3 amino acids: CASSARRGSGGSGEQFF. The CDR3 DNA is TGCGCCAGCAGCGCCCGGCGGGGTAGCGGGGGGTCCGGTGAGCAGTTCTTC.

The CDR3 DNA sequence: TGCGCCAGCAGCAACATAGGACTAGGGGCCGACGAGCAGTACTTC. Its translation is CASSNIGLGADEQYF. The chain is built from TRBV5-1 and TRBJ2-7, with 7 bases matching TRBD2. Germline loops: CDR1 SGHRS, CDR2 YFSETQ. The CDR3 contains 15 residues. V shed 4 bases and J 5 bases; nucleotides not matched to a gene: 12.

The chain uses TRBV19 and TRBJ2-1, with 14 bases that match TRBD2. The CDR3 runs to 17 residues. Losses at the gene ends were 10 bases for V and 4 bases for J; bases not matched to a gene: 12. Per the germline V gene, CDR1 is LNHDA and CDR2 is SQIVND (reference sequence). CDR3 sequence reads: CATKGLAGEPFYNEQFF. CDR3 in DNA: TGTGCCACTAAGGGACTAGCGGGGGAGCCTTTTTACAATGAGCAGTTCTTC.